This T cell receptor (beta chain) was observed in a study of radiation and T cells in renal cell carcinoma. Study findings and constraints: Without pretreatment biopsies, baseline tumor clonotype presence was undetermined.

The data were produced by immunoSEQ multiplex PCR, yet TCRdb's version contains in-frame clones alone and is incomplete. Here the sample spans 60,000 or so clones, more than 60% being singletons. This CDR3 is built from 18 residues. Germline V lookup: CDR1 LNHNV, CDR2 YYDKDF (reference sequence). J was trimmed by 7 bases and V by 3 bases; bases with no gene match: 19. The time point was: blood 4 weeks post-SBRT, at nephrectomy. Treatment indicated: 15 Gy SBRT to primary tumor, nephrectomy 4 weeks later. After SBRT, blood was collected at 2 and 4 weeks, plus baseline. Remarks on this clone: Its antigen is unknown.

The specimen comprised blood, sampled from a patient whose treatment included radiotherapy and nephrectomy. The origin of this receptor is a man aged 55 to 69 with renal cell carcinoma. The genes are TRBV15 and TRBJ1-1, with 8 nucleotides matching TRBD1. The CDR3 sequence is CATSSHRTGSSSFGEAFF. The CDR3, as DNA: TGTGCCACCAGCAGCCATAGGACAGGGTCCTCTTCTTTCGGTGAAGCTTTCTTT.